This TCR beta chain was identified in a study of radiotherapy plus CTLA-4 blockade in lung cancer. Whole-study findings and limits: The best prediction of response reportedly came from early blood T cell clone dynamics, with interferon-beta.

The V and J ends lost 3 bases and 4 bases respectively, with 9 bases between them. This CDR3 contains 13 residues. CDR1 and CDR2 from the germline V gene are MNHEY and SVGAGI. On this clone itself: What it binds is unknown.

The data were produced by immunoSEQ multiplex PCR, yet TCRdb's version contains in-frame clones alone and is incomplete. The sample includes approximately 46,000 clones, about 88% of them seen just once. The clonotype comes from a human donor with non-small cell lung cancer whose response to radiotherapy plus ipilimumab could not be evaluated. The chain uses TRBV6-5 and TRBJ1-2; D perhaps matches TRBD1 (6 bases). The sequencing here drew on peripheral blood, taken from a patient treated with radiotherapy plus ipilimumab. CDR3 nucleotide sequence: TGTGCCAGCAGTTATGGGGGCACCTATGGCTACACCTTC. Translating gives CASSYGGTYGYTF.